This TCR beta chain was obtained from a study of blood T cell repertoires in COVID-19. Study overall: The study drew acute and convalescent COVID-19 samples from the United States, Italy and Spain. PBMCs, B-cell-depleted T cells, or T cells provided the cDNA or gDNA that made up the material.

Per the original methods: Amplifying reference gene primers gave estimates of nucleated cell counts. Libraries were prepared by immunoSEQ multiplex PCR; TCRdb keeps only in-frame clonotypes and omits some of them. V and J calls plus clone size are reproduced from that table; the DNA served to infer D and trimming. This table holds tens of thousands of clones, 75% to 90% found once. Input material: peripheral blood. The receptor's source is a woman older than 75 with COVID-19, enrolled during active disease.

CDR3 in amino acids: CASSLEKNSNQPQHF. The CDR3 DNA is TGTGCCAGCAGTCTGGAGAAAAATAGCAATCAGCCCCAGCATTTT. The chain carries TRBV6-5 and TRBJ1-5; D remains unclear. V lost 5 bases to trimming and J lost 0 bases, with 11 bases between them. This CDR3 is built from 15 residues. Germline V gene lookup returns CDR1 MNHEY and CDR2 SVGAGI.